Following are 27 T cell receptor beta chains from one sample sequenced in a study of technical replicates of blood from several donors. The table came from immunoSEQ multiplex PCR; TCRdb's copy has only in-frame clones and leaves some out. The repertoire holds around 68,000 clones, with approximately 97% as singletons. Sequencing was done on a sample of T cells isolated from PBMCs. The receptor source for this set is a human donor in good health.

This rearrangement joins TRBV4-1 to TRBJ2-2; D gene uncertain. The CDR3 extends over 14 amino acids. From germline, CDR1 is MGHRA and CDR2 YSYEKL. V lost 8 bases and J 0 bases, leaving 10 bases between the germline ends. The chain's CDR3 is CASVHTTNTGELFF. CDR3 DNA: TGCGCCAGCGTACACACAACGAACACCGGGGAGCTGTTTTTT.

The CDR3 DNA reads TGTGCCAGCAGGTCGGCCGGGACAGGGAAAATATACGAGCAGTACTTC. It yields the protein CASRSAGTGKIYEQYF. The chain combines TRBV11-3 with TRBJ2-7, with TRBD1 identical over 9 bases. The junction had 13 bases not matched to a gene; V was cut back by 6 bases and J by 4 bases. This CDR3 is 16 amino acids long. Germline lookup yields CDR1 SGHNT and CDR2 YENEEA.

This chain connects TRBV4-1 to TRBJ2-3; 10 bases are shared with TRBD2. Germline V gives CDR1 MGHRA, CDR2 YSYEKL. The CDR3 is made up of 16 amino acids. The ends lost 3 bases at V and 2 bases at J; junction bases unmatched: 5. CDR3 in DNA: TGCGCCAGCAGCCAGGGACTAGCGAGCTACACAGATACGCAGTATTTT. Its protein is CASSQGLASYTDTQYF.

This chain links TRBV5-1 with TRBJ2-3, with 9 bases identical to TRBD2. This CDR3 is 19 amino acids long. The V and J ends lost 4 bases and 4 bases, in that order; junction bases with no gene match: 19. Germline CDR1 and CDR2: SGHRS and YFSETQ. CDR3 sequence (DNA): TGCGCCAGCAGCCCCGAGGGGGAGACTAGCGGTATCGTGCCAGATACGCAGTATTTT. Its translation is CASSPEGETSGIVPDTQYF.

CDR3: CASSPRYRGEQYF. CDR3 DNA sequence: TGTGCCAGCAGTCCAAGGTACCGGGGCGAGCAGTACTTC. The V gene is TRBV27, the J gene TRBJ2-7, with D maybe TRBD2 (5 bases). Germline-derived CDR1 and CDR2 are MNHEY and SMNVEV (reference sequence). Trimming left V 5 bases short and J 6 bases short, with 14 bases between. CDR3 length: 13 residues.

The chain joins TRBV5-8 to TRBJ1-2; 7 bases line up with TRBD1. V lost 2 bases to trimming and J lost 6 bases; unmatched junction nucleotides: 7. CDR1 is SGHTS and CDR2 is YDEGEE in the germline V gene. This CDR3 comprises 14 residues. The CDR3 loop is CASSFQTGSNGYTF. The CDR3 DNA is TGTGCCAGCAGCTTCCAGACAGGGTCAAATGGCTACACCTTC.

This chain uses TRBV5-5 with TRBJ1-5; TRBD1 might be the D (5 bases). The CDR3 contains 14 residues. The V gene's germline CDR1 is SGHKS and CDR2 YYEKEE (reference sequence). V lost 1 base and J 5 bases, leaving 10 bases between the germline ends. The CDR3 DNA is TGTGCCAGCAGCTTGTGGGTAGGGGATCAGCCCCAGCATTTT. The encoded protein is CASSLWVGDQPQHF.

This clone appeared a few times. This rearrangement joins TRBV4-1 to TRBJ1-1; the match to TRBD1 covers 9 bases. The CDR3 loop spans 16 amino acids. Germline V gene data show CDR1 as MGHRA and CDR2 as YSYEKL. Trimming took 1 base from V and 5 from J; bases not matched to a gene: 8. In DNA form, the CDR3 reads TGCGCCAGCAGCCAAGCCGTGGGACAGGGAATAACTGAAGCTTTCTTT. This encodes CASSQAVGQGITEAFF.

This chain uses TRBV15 with TRBJ2-7; D is unclear. Germline V lookup: CDR1 LNHNV, CDR2 YYDKDF (reference sequence). V was trimmed by 3 bases and J by 3 bases, leaving 3 bases between them. The CDR3 is 11 residues long. CDR3 protein: CATSSYYEQYF. The CDR3 bases are TGTGCCACCAGCAGTTACTACGAGCAGTACTTC.

This sequence joins TRBV11-3 and TRBJ2-7, with D possibly TRBD2 on 6 matching bases. The germline V gene has CDR1 SGHNT and CDR2 YENEEA. CDR3 length: 15 residues. The V and J ends lost 2 bases and 6 bases respectively, with 17 bases between them. In DNA, the CDR3 is TGTGCCAGCAGCTTATATGGGACGCGGGATGGCGAGCAGTACTTC. Encoded protein: CASSLYGTRDGEQYF.

This chain connects TRBV19 to TRBJ1-1, with D unclear. Germline CDR1 is LNHDA and CDR2 is SQIVND (reference sequence). This CDR3 contains 14 residues. With 6 bases removed from V and 0 bases from J, the gap between germline ends came to 11 bases. The CDR3 protein is CASSRLPMNTEAFF. CDR3 nucleotides: TGTGCCAGTAGCAGACTACCGATGAACACTGAAGCTTTCTTT.

This clone is a singleton in its sample. The gene calls are TRBV7-2 and TRBJ2-3; 16 bases fit TRBD2. The J segment lost 5 bases and the V segment lost 5 bases, leaving 1 base of the junction unmatched. This CDR3 has 15 amino acids. CDR1 and CDR2 from the germline V gene are SGHTA and FQGNSA. The CDR3 sequence: CASSGTSGRGDTQYF. The CDR3 DNA reads as TGTGCCAGCAGCGGGACTAGCGGGAGGGGAGATACGCAGTATTTT.

This chain links TRBV11-3 with TRBJ1-1; 7 bases are shared with TRBD1. CDR1 and CDR2 (germline): SGHNT, YENEEA. This CDR3 contains 15 residues. Trimming cost V 5 bases and J 4 bases; bases outside gene matches: 10. This chain's CDR3 is CASSGHPSGGTEAFF. CDR3 nucleotides: TGTGCCAGCAGCGGACACCCGTCAGGGGGCACTGAAGCTTTCTTT.

This chain uses TRBV7-2 with TRBJ2-7, with TRBD2 identical over 13 bases. Germline assignment: CDR1 SGHTA and CDR2 FQGNSA. This CDR3 spans 15 amino acids. V shed 5 bases and J 3 bases; nucleotides not matched to a gene: 4. CDR3 sequence: CASSGRTSGSYEQYF. DNA for the CDR3: TGTGCCAGCAGCGGACGGACTAGCGGGAGCTACGAGCAGTACTTC.

V usage is TRBV7-3 and J usage is TRBJ2-3; 7 nucleotides line up with TRBD1. Per the germline V gene, CDR1 is SGHTA and CDR2 is FQGTGA. The CDR3 loop spans 16 amino acids. The ends lost 4 bases at V and 0 bases at J; junction bases unmatched: 7. The CDR3 region is CASSSRQGRSTDTQYF. The DNA for the CDR3 is TGTGCCAGCAGCTCTAGACAGGGACGAAGCACAGATACGCAGTATTTT.

The chain uses TRBV5-6 and TRBJ1-5; tentatively, D is TRBD1 (6 bases). The CDR3 runs to 14 residues. Germline V gives CDR1 SGHDT, CDR2 YYEEEE. The V and J ends lost 2 bases and 6 bases respectively, with 12 bases between them. The CDR3 loop reads CASSLQGGGQPQHF. The CDR3 DNA reads as TGTGCCAGCAGCTTACAGGGAGGGGGTCAGCCCCAGCATTTT.

The genes are TRBV4-1 and TRBJ2-7; 9 bases line up with TRBD2. The CDR3 spans 15 residues. V trimming: 1 base; J trimming: 0 bases; junction bases outside the gene matches: 1. Germline V gene lookup returns CDR1 MGHRA and CDR2 YSYEKL. CDR3 in DNA: TGCGCCAGCAGCCAAGTTAGCGGGAGCTCCTACGAGCAGTACTTC. Amino acids: CASSQVSGSSYEQYF.

This clone came up once. The rearrangement joins TRBV5-1 to TRBJ2-2; 10 bases match TRBD1. From germline, CDR1 is SGHRS and CDR2 YFSETQ. This CDR3 region has 17 residues. The ends lost 4 bases at V and 7 bases at J; junction bases unmatched: 13. The CDR3 coding sequence is TGCGCCAGCAGCCCCCTATCCGGGACAGGGGCTTTCGGGGAGCTGTTTTTT. Its protein product is CASSPLSGTGAFGELFF.

The chain is built from TRBV27 and TRBJ2-1; TRBD1 might be the D (5 bases). The CDR3 is 15 amino acids. Per the germline V gene, CDR1 is MNHEY and CDR2 is SMNVEV (reference sequence). V dropped 5 bases and J dropped 7 bases, with 18 bases sitting between them. The chain's CDR3 is CASSAYSRVQNEQFF. Written as DNA, the CDR3 is TGTGCCAGCAGTGCTTACTCCAGGGTCCAGAATGAGCAGTTCTTC.

The chain recombines TRBV7-2 with TRBJ2-7; perhaps TRBD1 as D (5 bases). Germline V gene sequence: CDR1 SGHTA, CDR2 FQGNSA. The V end was cut by 6 bases, the J end by 1 base, with 16 bases between. This CDR3 has 15 residues. The CDR3 nucleotides are TGTGCCAGCAGTTCCGACAGTTATTTATCCTACGAGCAGTACTTC. Encoded protein: CASSSDSYLSYEQYF.

This chain links TRBV4-1 with TRBJ2-1; TRBD2 matches 10 bases. The CDR3 spans 17 residues. The V segment lost 2 bases and the J segment 3 bases; nucleotides outside the gene matches: 7. Germline CDR1 reads MGHRA; CDR2 reads YSYEKL. CDR3 loop: CASSQSGGEMGYNEQFF. The CDR3, as DNA: TGCGCCAGCAGCCAAAGCGGGGGGGAGATGGGCTACAATGAGCAGTTCTTC.

The chain links TRBV28 to TRBJ1-5; TRBD1 matches at 8 bases. CDR3 length: 19 amino acids. V was clipped by 2 bases and J by 0 bases; unmatched bases: 12. Germline V gene sequence: CDR1 MDHEN, CDR2 SYDVKM. The CDR3 region is CASSLDPGGWSGSNQPQHF. CDR3 in DNA: TGTGCCAGCAGTTTAGATCCAGGGGGCTGGTCCGGTAGCAATCAGCCCCAGCATTTT.

The V call is TRBV10-3, the J call TRBJ2-3; D is undetermined. The V end lost 0 bases, the J end lost 0 bases, and 7 bases lay between the germline ends. Looked up from germline, CDR1 is ENHRY and CDR2 is SYGVKD. The CDR3 contains 15 residues. DNA of the CDR3: TGTGCCATCAGTGAGTCCCTTACTAGCACAGATACGCAGTATTTT. Translating gives CAISESLTSTDTQYF.

The chain has TRBV6-1 and TRBJ1-5; D is perhaps TRBD1 (5 bases). CDR3 length equals 13 residues. V lost 7 bases and J 3 bases, leaving 10 bases between the germline ends. Germline-derived CDR1 and CDR2 are MNHNS and SASEGT. The CDR3 DNA is TGTGCCAGCAAGGGAGGGGACAATCAGCCCCAGCATTTT. It encodes CASKGGDNQPQHF.

The chain recombines TRBV29-1 with TRBJ2-3; 7 positions agree with TRBD1. Losses at the gene ends were 7 bases for V and 4 bases for J; bases not matched to a gene: 8. This CDR3 comprises 13 residues. CDR1 is SQVTM and CDR2 is ANQGSEA in the germline V gene. Written as DNA, the CDR3 is TGCAGCGGACAGGGATTGTTGGCAGATACGCAGTATTTT. Its protein product is CSGQGLLADTQYF.

V usage is TRBV5-6 and J usage is TRBJ2-1; D ambiguous. V dropped 4 bases and J dropped 9 bases, with 8 bases sitting between them. Germline V gives CDR1 SGHDT, CDR2 YYEEEE. The CDR3 has 11 amino acids. The CDR3 region has the DNA TGTGCCAGCAGCGAAGGAGTTGAGCAGTTCTTC. This codes for CASSEGVEQFF.

Written as DNA, the CDR3 is TGTGCCAGCAGCGCCTCGGGGGGAGAGGGCGAGCAGTACTTC. This translates into CASSASGGEGEQYF. The chain carries TRBV7-9 and TRBJ2-7; the match to TRBD2 covers 7 bases. Germline CDR1 is SEHNR and CDR2 is FQNEAQ (reference sequence). The CDR3 is 14 residues long. J lost 6 bases, V lost 5 bases, and 10 bases had no gene match.